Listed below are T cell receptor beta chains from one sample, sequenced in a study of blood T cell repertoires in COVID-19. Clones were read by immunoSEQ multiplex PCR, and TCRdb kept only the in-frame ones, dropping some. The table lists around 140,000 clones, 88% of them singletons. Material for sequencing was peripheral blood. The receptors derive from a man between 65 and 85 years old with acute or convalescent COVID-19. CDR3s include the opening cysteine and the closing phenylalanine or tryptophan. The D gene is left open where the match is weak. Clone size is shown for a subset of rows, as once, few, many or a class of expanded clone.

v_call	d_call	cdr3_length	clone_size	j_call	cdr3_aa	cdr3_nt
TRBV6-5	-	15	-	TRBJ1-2	CASSTPTKARRGYTF	TGTGCCAGCAGTACCCCGACAAAAGCCCGGCGCGGCTACACCTTC
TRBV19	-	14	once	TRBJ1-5	CASSILGSRQPQHF	TGTGCCAGTAGTATACTAGGGAGCCGTCAGCCCCAGCATTTT
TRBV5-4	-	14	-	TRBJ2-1	CASSFRSDSNEQFF	TGTGCCAGCAGCTTTAGGTCGGACAGCAATGAGCAGTTCTTC
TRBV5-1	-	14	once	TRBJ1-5	CASSKDSSNQPQHF	TGCGCCAGCAGCAAGGACAGTAGCAATCAGCCCCAGCATTTT
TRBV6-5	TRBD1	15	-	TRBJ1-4	CASSYSGTGNEKLFF	TGTGCCAGCAGTTACTCCGGGACAGGCAATGAAAAACTGTTTTTT
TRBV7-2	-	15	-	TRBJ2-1	CASSLDLSSYNEQFF	TGTGCCAGCAGCTTAGACTTAAGCTCCTACAATGAGCAGTTCTTC
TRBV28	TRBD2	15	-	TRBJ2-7	CASRPRTGGPIEQYF	TGTGCCAGCAGGCCCCGGACGGGAGGGCCGATCGAGCAGTACTTC
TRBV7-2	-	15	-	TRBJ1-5	CASSLDRAENQPQHF	TGTGCCAGCAGCTTAGACAGGGCGGAGAATCAGCCCCAGCATTTT
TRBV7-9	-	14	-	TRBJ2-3	CASCSLEATDTQYF	TGTGCCAGCTGCTCCCTGGAGGCCACAGATACGCAGTATTTT
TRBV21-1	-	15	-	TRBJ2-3	CASNQYRDSTDTQYF	TGTGCCAGCAACCAGTATAGGGACTCCACAGATACGCAGTATTTT
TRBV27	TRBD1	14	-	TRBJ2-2	CASGGQGFTGELFF	TGTGCCAGCGGTGGACAGGGATTCACCGGGGAGCTGTTTTTT
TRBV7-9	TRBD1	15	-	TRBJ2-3	CASSYRGLKTDTQYF	TGTGCCAGCAGCTACAGGGGGCTTAAGACAGATACGCAGTATTTT
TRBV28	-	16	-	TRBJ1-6	CASSPTGYSYNSPLHF	TGTGCCAGCAGTCCAACAGGGTATTCCTATAATTCACCCCTCCACTTT
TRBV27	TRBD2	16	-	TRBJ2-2	CASSPRLAANTGELFF	TGTGCCAGCAGCCCTCGACTAGCGGCGAACACCGGGGAGCTGTTTTTT
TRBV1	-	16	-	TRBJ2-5	CTSSPFGTGEQETQYF	TGCACCAGCAGCCCCTTTGGGACAGGAGAACAAGAGACCCAGTACTTC
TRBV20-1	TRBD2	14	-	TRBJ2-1	CSASRTSGTNEQFF	TGCAGTGCTAGTCGGACTAGCGGGACCAATGAGCAGTTCTTC
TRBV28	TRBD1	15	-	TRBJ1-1	CASSLGPTGMSEAFF	TGTGCCAGCAGTTTGGGGCCGACAGGGATGTCTGAAGCTTTCTTT
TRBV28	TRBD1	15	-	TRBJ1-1	CASVQLTGANTEAFF	TGTGCCAGCGTGCAATTGACAGGGGCGAACACTGAAGCTTTCTTT
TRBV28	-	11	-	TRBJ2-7	CASRQAYEQYF	TGTGCCAGCAGGCAGGCCTACGAGCAGTACTTC
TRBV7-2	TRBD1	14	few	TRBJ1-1	CASSLMQGATEAFF	TGTGCCAGCAGCTTAATGCAGGGGGCCACTGAAGCTTTCTTT
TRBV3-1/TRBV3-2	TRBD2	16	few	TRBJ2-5	CASSPQSGRAEETQYF	TGTGCCAGCAGCCCCCAAAGCGGGAGGGCCGAAGAGACCCAGTACTTC
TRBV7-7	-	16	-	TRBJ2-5	CASSFSGHKGVETQYF	TGTGCCAGCAGCTTCTCGGGACACAAAGGGGTAGAGACCCAGTACTTC
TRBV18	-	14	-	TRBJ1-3	CASSPQEAGNTIYF	TGTGCCAGCTCACCACAAGAGGCTGGAAACACCATATATTTT
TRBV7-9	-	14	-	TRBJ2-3	CASSFSRGTDTQYF	TGTGCCAGCAGCTTTTCGCGGGGCACAGATACGCAGTATTTT
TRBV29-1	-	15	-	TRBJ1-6	CSVDGELGYNSPLHF	TGCAGCGTTGACGGGGAGTTAGGGTATAATTCACCCCTCCACTTT
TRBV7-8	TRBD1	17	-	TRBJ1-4	CASSPTRDRVRDEKLFF	TGTGCCAGCAGCCCAACCCGGGACAGGGTACGGGACGAAAAACTGTTTTTT
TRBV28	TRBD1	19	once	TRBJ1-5	CASSSPGQGAAKRNQPQHF	TGTGCCAGCAGTTCCCCGGGACAGGGGGCCGCAAAACGCAATCAGCCCCAGCATTTT
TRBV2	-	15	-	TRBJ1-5	CASSRSEGSNQPQHF	TGTGCCAGCAGTAGGTCAGAGGGTAGCAATCAGCCCCAGCATTTT
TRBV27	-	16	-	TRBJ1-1	CASSLLPGFMGTEAFF	TGTGCCAGCAGTTTACTACCAGGGTTTATGGGCACTGAAGCTTTCTTT
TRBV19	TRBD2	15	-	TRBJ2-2	CASSQAGGYTGELFF	TGTGCCAGTAGTCAGGCGGGAGGGTACACCGGGGAGCTGTTTTTT
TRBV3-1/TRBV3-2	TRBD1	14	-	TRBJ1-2	CASRQQGRGSGYTF	TGTGCCAGCAGACAACAGGGGAGAGGGAGTGGCTACACCTTC
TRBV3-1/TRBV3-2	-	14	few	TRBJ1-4	CASTRGVTNEKLFF	TGTGCCAGCACCCGCGGGGTGACTAATGAAAAACTGTTTTTT
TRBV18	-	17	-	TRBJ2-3	CASSPRGGPLSTDTQYF	TGTGCCAGCTCACCCCGAGGGGGTCCACTATCCACAGATACGCAGTATTTT